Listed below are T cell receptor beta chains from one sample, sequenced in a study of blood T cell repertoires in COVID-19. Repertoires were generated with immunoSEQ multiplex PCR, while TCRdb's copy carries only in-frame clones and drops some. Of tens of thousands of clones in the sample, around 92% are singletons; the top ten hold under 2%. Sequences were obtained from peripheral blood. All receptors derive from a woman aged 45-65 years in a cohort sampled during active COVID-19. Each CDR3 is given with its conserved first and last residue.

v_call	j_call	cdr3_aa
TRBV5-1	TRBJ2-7	CASSFRDRGYEQYF
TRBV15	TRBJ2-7	CATSRDRVSSYEQYF
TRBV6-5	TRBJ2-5	CASKGGQETQYF
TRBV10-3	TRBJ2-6	CAISDRLGANVLTF
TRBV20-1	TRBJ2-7	CSASRQGHEQYF
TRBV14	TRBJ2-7	CASSQDRNRAYEQYF
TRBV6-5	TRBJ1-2	CASRQVMNYGYTF
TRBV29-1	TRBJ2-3	CSVVKRRGTDTQYF
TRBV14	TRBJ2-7	CASSQLRDEQYF
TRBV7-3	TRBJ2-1	CASSPLGTSGRDEQFF
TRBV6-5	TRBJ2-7	CASSYSVAGGYEQYF
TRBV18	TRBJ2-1	CASSPPGIAVGGEQFF
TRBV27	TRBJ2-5	CASGGSGGAVETQYF
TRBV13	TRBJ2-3	CASSFWETEKSDTQYF
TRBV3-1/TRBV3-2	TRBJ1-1	CASRRQESTEAFF
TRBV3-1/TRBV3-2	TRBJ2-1	CASRPSGADNEQFF
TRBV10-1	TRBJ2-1	CASSKGQGSYNEQFF
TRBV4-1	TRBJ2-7	CASSPTGRRRGQYEQYF
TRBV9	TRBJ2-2	CASRRELPTGELFF
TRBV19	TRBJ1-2	CASSRRRQGGGYTF
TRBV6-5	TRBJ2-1	CASSYMGSSYNEQFF
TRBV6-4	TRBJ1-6	CASSVDPGGSPLHF
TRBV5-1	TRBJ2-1	CASSLFRGNEQFF
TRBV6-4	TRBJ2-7	CASSDSRFLISGRPFGYEQYF